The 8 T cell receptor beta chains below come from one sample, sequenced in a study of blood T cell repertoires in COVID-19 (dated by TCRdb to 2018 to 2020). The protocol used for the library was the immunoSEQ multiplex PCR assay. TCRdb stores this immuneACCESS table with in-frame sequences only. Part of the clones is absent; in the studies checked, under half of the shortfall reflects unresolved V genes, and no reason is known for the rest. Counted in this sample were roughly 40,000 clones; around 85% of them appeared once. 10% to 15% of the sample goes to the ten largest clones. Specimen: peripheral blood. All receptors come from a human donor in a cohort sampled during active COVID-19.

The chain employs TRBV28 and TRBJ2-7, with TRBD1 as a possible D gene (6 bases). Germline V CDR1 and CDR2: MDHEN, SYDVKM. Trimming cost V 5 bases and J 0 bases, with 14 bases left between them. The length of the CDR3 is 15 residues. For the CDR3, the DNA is TGTGCCAGCAGTCGGACAGCTCTGAGCTCCTACGAGCAGTACTTC. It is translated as CASSRTALSSYEQYF.

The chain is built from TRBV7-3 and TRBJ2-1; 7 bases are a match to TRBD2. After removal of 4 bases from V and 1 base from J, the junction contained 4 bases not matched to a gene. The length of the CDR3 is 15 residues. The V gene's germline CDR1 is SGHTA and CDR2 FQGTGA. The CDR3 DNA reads TGTGCCAGCAGCTCCGGCGGGGGTTCCTACAATGAGCAGTTCTTC. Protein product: CASSSGGGSYNEQFF.

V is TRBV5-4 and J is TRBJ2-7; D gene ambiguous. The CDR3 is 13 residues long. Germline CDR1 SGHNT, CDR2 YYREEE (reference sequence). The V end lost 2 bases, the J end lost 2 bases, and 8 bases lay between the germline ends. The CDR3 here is CASSFTGTYEQYF. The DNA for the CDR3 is TGTGCCAGCAGCTTTACTGGTACCTACGAGCAGTACTTC.

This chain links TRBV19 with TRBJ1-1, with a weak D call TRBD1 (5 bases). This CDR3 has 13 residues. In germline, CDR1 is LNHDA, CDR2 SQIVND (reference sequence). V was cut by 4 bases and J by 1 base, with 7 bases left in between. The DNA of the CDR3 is TGTGCCAGTAGTACAGGGTGGAACACTGAAGCTTTCTTT. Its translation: CASSTGWNTEAFF.

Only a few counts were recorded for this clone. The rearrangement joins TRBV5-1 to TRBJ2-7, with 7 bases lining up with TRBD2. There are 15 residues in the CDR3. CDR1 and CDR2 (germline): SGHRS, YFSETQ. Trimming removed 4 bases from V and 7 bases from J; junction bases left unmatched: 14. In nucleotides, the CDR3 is TGCGCCAGCAGCATAGGGGAGGGTTATGTGCGGGAGCAGTACTTC. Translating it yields CASSIGEGYVREQYF.

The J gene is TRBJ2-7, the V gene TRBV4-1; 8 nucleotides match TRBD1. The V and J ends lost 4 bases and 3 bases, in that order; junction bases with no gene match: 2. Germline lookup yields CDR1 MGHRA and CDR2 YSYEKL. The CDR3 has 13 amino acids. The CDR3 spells CASSPDRDYEQYF. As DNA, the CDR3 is TGCGCCAGCAGCCCGGACAGGGACTACGAGCAGTACTTC.

CDR3 residues: CASSFTGGTDTQYF. In DNA form, the CDR3 reads TGTGCCAGCAGTTTCACGGGGGGCACAGATACGCAGTATTTT. The chain links TRBV28 to TRBJ2-3; tentatively, D is TRBD2 (6 bases). In germline, CDR1 is MDHEN, CDR2 SYDVKM. The CDR3 contains 14 residues. Trimming cost V 3 bases and J 1 base, with 8 bases left between them.

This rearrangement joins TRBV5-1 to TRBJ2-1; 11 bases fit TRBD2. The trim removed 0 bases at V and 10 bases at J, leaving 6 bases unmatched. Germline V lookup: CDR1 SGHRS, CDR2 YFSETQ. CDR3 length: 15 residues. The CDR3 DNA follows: TGCGCCAGCAGCTTGGAGCTAGCGGGGGGTTGGGAGCAGTTCTTC. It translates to CASSLELAGGWEQFF.